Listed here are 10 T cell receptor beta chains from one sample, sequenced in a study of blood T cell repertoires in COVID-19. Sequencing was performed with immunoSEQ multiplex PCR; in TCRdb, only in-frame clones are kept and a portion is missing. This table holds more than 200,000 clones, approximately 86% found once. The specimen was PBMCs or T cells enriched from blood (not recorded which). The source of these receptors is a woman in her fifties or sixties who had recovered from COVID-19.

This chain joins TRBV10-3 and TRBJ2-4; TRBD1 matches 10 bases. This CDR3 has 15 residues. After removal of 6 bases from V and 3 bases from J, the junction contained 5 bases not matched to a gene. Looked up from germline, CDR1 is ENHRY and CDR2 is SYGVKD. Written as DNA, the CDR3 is TGTGCCATCAGCCCGGGACAGGGGAACAAAAACATTCAGTACTTC. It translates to CAISPGQGNKNIQYF.

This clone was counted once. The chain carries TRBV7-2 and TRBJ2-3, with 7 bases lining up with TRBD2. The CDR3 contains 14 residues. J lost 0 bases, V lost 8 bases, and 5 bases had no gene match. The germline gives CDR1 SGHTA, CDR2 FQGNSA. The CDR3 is CASGYSGSTDTQYF. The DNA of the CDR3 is TGTGCCAGCGGATATAGCGGGAGCACAGATACGCAGTATTTT.

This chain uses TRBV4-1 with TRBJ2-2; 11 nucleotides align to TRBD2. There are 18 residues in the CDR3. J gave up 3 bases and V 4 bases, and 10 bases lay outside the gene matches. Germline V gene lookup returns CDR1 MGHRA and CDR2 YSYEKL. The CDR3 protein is CASSPIPGLAVHTGELFF. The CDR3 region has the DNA TGCGCCAGCAGCCCCATCCCGGGACTAGCGGTCCACACCGGGGAGCTGTTTTTT.

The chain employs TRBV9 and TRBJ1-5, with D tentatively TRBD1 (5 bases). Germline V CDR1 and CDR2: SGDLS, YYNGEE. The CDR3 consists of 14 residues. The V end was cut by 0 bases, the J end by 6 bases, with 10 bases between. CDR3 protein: CASSVGQGAQPQHF. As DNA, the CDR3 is TGTGCCAGCAGCGTAGGGCAAGGGGCTCAGCCCCAGCATTTT.

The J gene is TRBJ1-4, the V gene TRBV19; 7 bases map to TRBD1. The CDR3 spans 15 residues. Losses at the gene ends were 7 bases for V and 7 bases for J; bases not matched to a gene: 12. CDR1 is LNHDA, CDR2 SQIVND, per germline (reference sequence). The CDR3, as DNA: TGTGCCAGTAAACAGCTCTACCAGGGGGGTGAAAAACTGTTTTTT. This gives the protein CASKQLYQGGEKLFF.

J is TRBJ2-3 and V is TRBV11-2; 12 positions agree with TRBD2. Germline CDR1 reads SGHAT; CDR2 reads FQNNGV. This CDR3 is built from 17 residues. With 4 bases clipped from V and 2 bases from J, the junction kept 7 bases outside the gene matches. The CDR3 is CASSSRLAGAPTDTQYF. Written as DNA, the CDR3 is TGTGCCAGCAGCTCGAGACTAGCGGGAGCCCCCACAGATACGCAGTATTTT.

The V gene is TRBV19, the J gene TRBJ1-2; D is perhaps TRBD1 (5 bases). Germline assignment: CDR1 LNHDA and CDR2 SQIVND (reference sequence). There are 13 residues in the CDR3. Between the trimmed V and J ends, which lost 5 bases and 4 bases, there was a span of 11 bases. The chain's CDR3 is CASSFTGSYGYTF. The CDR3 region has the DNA TGTGCCAGTAGTTTTACAGGAAGCTATGGCTACACCTTC.

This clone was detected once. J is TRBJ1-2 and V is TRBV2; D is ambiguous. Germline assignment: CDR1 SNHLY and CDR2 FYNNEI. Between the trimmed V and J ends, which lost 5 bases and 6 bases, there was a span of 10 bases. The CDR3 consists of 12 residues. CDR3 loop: CASSLQANGYTF. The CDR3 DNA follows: TGTGCCAGCAGTTTGCAGGCCAATGGCTACACCTTC.

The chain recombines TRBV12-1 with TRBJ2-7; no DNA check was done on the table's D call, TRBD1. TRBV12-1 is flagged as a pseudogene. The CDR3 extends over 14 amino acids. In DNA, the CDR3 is TGTGCCAGCAGCACCTGGACAGGGGTTTGGGAGCAGTACTTC. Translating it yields CASSTWTGVWEQYF.

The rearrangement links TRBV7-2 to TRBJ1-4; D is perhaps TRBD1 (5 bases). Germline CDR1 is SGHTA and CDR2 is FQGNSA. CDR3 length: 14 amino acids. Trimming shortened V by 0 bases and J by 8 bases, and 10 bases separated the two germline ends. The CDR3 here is CASSLAGGVEKLFF. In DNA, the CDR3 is TGTGCCAGCAGCTTAGCAGGAGGGGTGGAAAAACTGTTTTTT.